The 28 T cell receptor beta chains below come from one sample, sequenced in a study of Graves' ophthalmopathy and Graves' hyperthyroidism. Amplification of the TCR beta CDR3 regions used RNA transcripts (as template). RT-PCR with HTBI primers came first, then second-round multiplex PCR. TCRdb called the multiplex PCR reads again in MiXCR, with one record for every CDR3 protein. The table has about 700,000 distinct CDR3 sequences, more than 40% seen once. Sequencing was carried out using peripheral blood. The source of these receptors is an adult man with Graves' ophthalmopathy.

This clonotype was observed many times. V gene TRBV7-9 combines with J gene TRBJ1-2, with D tentatively TRBD1 (5 bases). This CDR3 spans 15 amino acids. The V end lost 1 base, the J end lost 7 bases, and 16 bases lay between the germline ends. Germline values: CDR1 SEHNR, CDR2 FQNEAQ (reference sequence). Written as DNA, the CDR3 is TGTGCCAGCAGCTTAGGTGGGGCGCGTCAGTCTGGCTACACCTTC. Amino acid sequence: CASSLGGARQSGYTF.

The rearrangement links TRBV2 to TRBJ2-3, with a weak D call TRBD2 (5 bases). CDR1 is SNHLY, CDR2 FYNNEI, per germline. The V gene lost 6 bases and the J gene lost 2 bases, with 9 bases spanning the gap. This CDR3 has 13 residues. The CDR3 reads CASSVDFTDTQYF. The CDR3 nucleotides are TGTGCCAGCAGCGTGGACTTCACAGATACGCAGTATTTT.

V is TRBV9 and J is TRBJ1-2; maybe TRBD1 (5 bases). CDR3 size: 14 residues. V lost 5 bases and J 2 bases, leaving 13 bases between the germline ends. Germline V lookup: CDR1 SGDLS, CDR2 YYNGEE. The chain's CDR3 is CASSQRDRNYGYTF. The CDR3 DNA reads as TGTGCCAGCAGTCAAAGAGACAGAAACTATGGCTACACCTTC.

In the case of this clonotype: No conserved phenylalanine or tryptophan is present at the end of the CDR3, so a read error is the likely explanation. The DNA is omitted, as the CDR3 cannot be located on it reliably, and the CDR3 follows TCRdb's listing. The gene calls are TRBV7-6 and TRBJ2-5; the D segment call TRBD1 is taken from the table without a DNA check. Including both end residues, the CDR3 is 16 amino acids long. Germline V lookup: CDR1 SGHVS, CDR2 FNYEAQ. The CDR3 region is CASSLDTTGRSYTFGS.

This clonotype was seen repeatedly, ten times or more. The V call is TRBV2, the J call TRBJ1-2, with TRBD1 identical over 8 bases. The CDR3 extends over 12 amino acids. Unmatched junction bases numbered 6, after V lost 7 bases and J lost 8 bases. Per the germline V gene, CDR1 is SNHLY and CDR2 is FYNNEI. The CDR3 sequence is CASIQGARGYTF. The CDR3 DNA is TGTGCCAGCATTCAGGGGGCGCGGGGCTACACCTTC.

This clonotype has a count of ten or more. This sequence joins TRBV7-9 and TRBJ2-2; no clear D. Per the germline V gene, CDR1 is SEHNR and CDR2 is FQNEAQ (reference sequence). With 4 bases removed from V and 6 bases from J, the gap between germline ends came to 6 bases. CDR3 length: 12 residues. The CDR3 DNA follows: TGTGCCAGCAGCTCGCCGGCCGGGGAGCTGTTTTTT. Amino acids: CASSSPAGELFF. Complete variable domain (other parts from reference TRBV7-9 and TRBJ2-2): DTGVSQNPRHKITKRGQNVTFRCDPISEHNRLYWYRQTLGQGPEFLTYFQNEAQLEKSRLLSDRFSAERPKGSFSTLEIQRTEQGDSAMYLCASSSPAGELFFGEGSRLTVL.

Comments on this clonotype: At one boundary the junction diverges from the germline segment, which might be a read error. The genes are TRBV7-9 and TRBJ2-5, with a weak D call TRBD1 (6 bases). CDR1 is SEHNR, CDR2 FQNEAQ, per germline (reference sequence). CDR3 length: 14 amino acids. The CDR3: CASSARDIGRTEYF. The CDR3 nucleotides read TGTGCCAGCAGCGCCCGGGACATAGGGCGGACCGAGTACTTC. Variable domain in full (rest from reference TRBV7-9 and TRBJ2-5): DTGVSQNPRHKITKRGQNVTFRCDPISEHNRLYWYRQTLGQGPEFLTYFQNEAQLEKSRLLSDRFSAERPKGSFSTLEIQRTEQGDSAMYLCASSARDIGRTEYFGPGTRLLVL.

This clonotype was observed a single time. V usage is TRBV2 and J usage is TRBJ2-6; no reliable D call. V dropped 7 bases and J dropped 4 bases, with 11 bases sitting between them. Germline V gene sequence: CDR1 SNHLY, CDR2 FYNNEI. This CDR3 region has 14 residues. CDR3 loop: CASTPARGANVLTF. The CDR3 bases are TGTGCCAGCACTCCCGCCCGGGGGGCCAACGTCCTGACTTTC.

This clonotype came up many times. This sequence joins TRBV10-3 and TRBJ2-2; 7 bases line up with TRBD2. The trim removed 5 bases at V and 0 bases at J, leaving 3 bases unmatched. This CDR3 spans 15 amino acids. Looked up from germline, CDR1 is ENHRY and CDR2 is SYGVKD. For the CDR3, the DNA is TGTGCCATCAGTCGGGACTACTCGAACACCGGGGAGCTGTTTTTT. It translates to CAISRDYSNTGELFF.

In regard to this clonotype: One base away lies a much larger clone, so this may be a sequencing read error. The V gene is TRBV9, the J gene TRBJ2-7, with unresolved D. This CDR3 is built from 15 residues. CDR1 and CDR2 (germline): SGDLS, YYNGEE. The CDR3 bases are TGTGTCAGCAGCTTGCTCGGCGGCAGATCCTACGAGCAGTACTTC. Protein product: CVSSLLGGRSYEQYF.

This clonotype has at least ten counts. The chain employs TRBV6-5 and TRBJ1-5, with D uncertain. This CDR3 comprises 15 residues. Germline lookup yields CDR1 MNHEY and CDR2 SVGAGI. The V end was cut by 5 bases, the J end by 4 bases, with 15 bases between. The CDR3 sequence: CASSEYRGENQPQHF. The CDR3 nucleotides read TGTGCCAGCAGTGAATATCGTGGCGAGAATCAGCCCCAGCATTTT.

This sequence joins TRBV2 and TRBJ1-1; 9 bases map to TRBD1. CDR1 SNHLY and CDR2 FYNNEI come from the germline V gene. This CDR3 has 16 residues. J was trimmed by 5 bases and V by 2 bases; bases with no gene match: 9. CDR3 in amino acids: CASSEWRRQGGTEAFF. The CDR3 DNA reads as TGTGCCAGCAGTGAATGGAGGAGACAGGGGGGGACTGAAGCTTTCTTT.

This clonotype was detected many times. The gene calls are TRBV20-1 and TRBJ2-7; perhaps TRBD2 as D (6 bases). Trimming took off 6 bases at V and 0 bases at J, with 15 bases between the two ends. Germline V gene lookup returns CDR1 DFQATT and CDR2 SNEGSKA (reference sequence). CDR3 length: 14 residues. The CDR3 DNA sequence: TGCAGTGCCCCGGGACTCTATAGCTCCTACGAGCAGTACTTC. Its translation: CSAPGLYSSYEQYF.

The rearrangement links TRBV19 to TRBJ2-7; TRBD2 agrees at 10 bases. The CDR3 is 16 residues long. Germline V lookup: CDR1 LNHDA, CDR2 SQIVND (reference sequence). Trimming at V came to 1 base and at J to 2 bases, leaving 5 bases not matched to a gene. The chain's CDR3 is CASSIGTAGGTYEQYF. Written as DNA, the CDR3 is TGTGCCAGTAGTATAGGAACAGCGGGAGGGACCTACGAGCAGTACTTC.

The count of this clonotype is one. It is unclear where the CDR3 begins or ends on the DNA, so no DNA is shown, and the CDR3 is as TCRdb lists it. The chain recombines TRBV25-1 with TRBJ1-1. Germline assignment: CDR1 MGHDK and CDR2 SYGVNS. The CDR3 adds up to 14 amino acids, both ends counted. The CDR3 sequence is CACSASSRRTEAFF.

In its sample, this clonotype was seen many times. In DNA form, the CDR3 reads TGTGCCAGCAGCCCACCAGTGGGACGATCATCCTACGAGCAGTACTTC. Protein sequence: CASSPPVGRSSYEQYF. The chain couples TRBV7-9 to TRBJ2-7, with D tentatively TRBD1 or TRBD2 (5 bases each). The ends were cut back, 5 bases at V and 1 base at J, with 18 bases in the middle. The CDR3 loop spans 16 amino acids. Germline CDR1 SEHNR, CDR2 FQNEAQ (reference sequence).

Points on this clonotype: A read error may explain this, as a much larger clone is one base away. The rearrangement joins TRBV5-1 to TRBJ2-7, with D unclear. Trimming took 1 base from V and 5 from J, leaving 13 bases between them. The length of the CDR3 is 14 residues. Germline CDR1 reads SGHRS; CDR2 reads YFSETQ. CDR3 residues: CASSLRSVVDEQYF. Here the CDR3 DNA reads TGCGCCAGCAGCTTGCGCAGCGTGGTGGACGAGCAGTACTTC. Complete variable domain (other parts from reference TRBV5-1 and TRBJ2-7): KAGVTQTPRYLIKTRGQQVTLSCSPISGHRSVSWYQQTPGQGLQFLFEYFSETQRNKGNFPGRFSGRQFSNSRSEMNVSTLELGDSALYLCASSLRSVVDEQYFGPGTRLTVT.

V and J are TRBV24-1 and TRBJ2-1, with 9 bases fitting TRBD2. The junction had 10 bases not matched to a gene; V was cut back by 4 bases and J by 7 bases. The V gene's germline CDR1 is KGHDR and CDR2 SFDVKD. This CDR3 spans 16 amino acids. The DNA of the CDR3 is TGTGCCACCAGTGACCCCATTGGCAGCGGGGGGAATGAGCAGTTCTTC. It specifies CATSDPIGSGGNEQFF.

The chain has TRBV19 and TRBJ1-2; 9 bases agree with TRBD1. Germline CDR1 is LNHDA and CDR2 is SQIVND (reference sequence). V lost 9 bases, J lost 8 bases, and 16 bases stayed unmatched. The CDR3 is 15 amino acids. CDR3 protein: CASSLAGQGFGGYTF. The CDR3 DNA is TGTGCCAGCAGCTTAGCGGGACAGGGCTTTGGAGGCTACACCTTC. Using reference TRBV19 and TRBJ1-2 for the parts outside the CDR3, the full variable domain is DGGITQSPKYLFRKEGQNVTLSCEQNLNHDAMYWYRQDPGQGLRLIYYSQIVNDFQKGDIAEGYSVSREKKESFPLTVTSAQKNPTAFYLCASSLAGQGFGGYTFGSGTRLTVV.

Notes on this clonotype: Sequence at one end of the junction differs from germline and may be a read error. The rearrangement uses TRBV10-3 and TRBJ1-2; D perhaps matches TRBD1 (6 bases). Germline-derived CDR1 and CDR2 are ENHRY and SYGVKD. The CDR3 is 12 residues long. CDR3 coding DNA: TGTGCCAGCAGTGCTCAGGGGCGAGGCTACACCTTC. Translating it yields CASSAQGRGYTF.

Of note for this clonotype: The conserved phenylalanine or tryptophan is not found at the CDR3 terminus, so this likely reflects a read error. The DNA is omitted, as the CDR3 cannot be located on it reliably, and the CDR3 follows TCRdb's listing. This chain uses TRBV7-2 with TRBJ1-2. The CDR3 numbers 8 amino acids, ends counted. The germline CDR1 and CDR2 sequences are SGHTA and FQGNSA. This chain's CDR3 is CASSPRRR.

There are a few counts of this clonotype. This chain joins TRBV27 and TRBJ1-1; possible D gene TRBD1, 6 bases. Trimming left V 0 bases short and J 6 bases short, with 8 bases between. CDR3 length equals 13 residues. Germline CDR1 reads MNHEY; CDR2 reads SMNVEV (reference sequence). The CDR3 spells CASSLSSGAEAFF. The CDR3 nucleotides read TGTGCCAGCAGTTTATCGTCAGGGGCTGAAGCTTTCTTT.

A word on this clonotype: It may be a read error: a sequence one base away is much more abundant. The CDR3 does not end in the conserved phenylalanine or tryptophan, so this is likely a read error. The J gene is TRBJ2-5, the V gene TRBV20-1; 9 bases fit TRBD2. Trimming at V came to 6 bases and at J to 1 base, leaving 9 bases not matched to a gene. This CDR3 comprises 15 residues. Germline V gene data show CDR1 as DFQATT and CDR2 as SNEGSKA (reference sequence). The CDR3 spells CSATPGLASQETQYC. The DNA of the CDR3 is TGCAGTGCCACCCCCGGACTAGCGAGCCAAGAGACCCAGTACTGC.

Many counts were recorded for this clonotype. The genes are TRBV29-1 and TRBJ1-2; maybe TRBD1 (5 bases). The CDR3 totals 12 residues. Germline loops: CDR1 SQVTM, CDR2 ANQGSEA. V gave up 3 bases and J gave up 4 bases, with 9 bases separating them. CDR3 in amino acids: CSVEAGPYGYTF. The CDR3 nucleotides read TGCAGCGTTGAGGCAGGGCCCTATGGCTACACCTTC.

This clonotype was seen at least ten times. This rearrangement joins TRBV9 to TRBJ2-7; TRBD2 is a possible D gene (6 bases). This CDR3 has 15 amino acids. Germline lookup yields CDR1 SGDLS and CDR2 YYNGEE. Trimming removed 4 bases from V and 0 bases from J, with 14 bases in between. The CDR3 DNA follows: TGTGCCAGCAGCCCATCGATTAGCGGCTCCTACGAGCAGTACTTC. This translates into CASSPSISGSYEQYF.

This clonotype was picked up many times. The chain's CDR3 is CSARSRDQQETQYF. DNA of the CDR3: TGCAGTGCCCGAAGCAGGGATCAGCAAGAGACCCAGTACTTC. This chain links TRBV20-1 with TRBJ2-5; TRBD1 might be the D (5 bases). CDR1 DFQATT and CDR2 SNEGSKA come from the germline V gene (reference sequence). The CDR3 extends over 14 amino acids. Trimming took off 6 bases at V and 2 bases at J, with 16 bases between the two ends.

This clonotype came up many times. The chain joins TRBV20-1 to TRBJ1-2; 7 positions match TRBD1. The CDR3 loop spans 13 amino acids. V trimming: 4 bases; J trimming: 3 bases; junction bases outside the gene matches: 5. Germline V gene data show CDR1 as DFQATT and CDR2 as SNEGSKA (reference sequence). CDR3 residues: CSATTQGYYGYTF. CDR3 sequence (DNA): TGCAGTGCTACAACACAGGGGTACTATGGCTACACCTTC.

The chain recombines TRBV29-1 with TRBJ2-7; TRBD2 is a possible D gene (6 bases). The germline gives CDR1 SQVTM, CDR2 ANQGSEA. V lost 4 bases and J lost 0, with 10 bases in between. CDR3 size: 13 residues. DNA for the CDR3: TGCAGCGTTGCTAGCGTAAGCTCCTACGAGCAGTACTTC. It specifies CSVASVSSYEQYF.